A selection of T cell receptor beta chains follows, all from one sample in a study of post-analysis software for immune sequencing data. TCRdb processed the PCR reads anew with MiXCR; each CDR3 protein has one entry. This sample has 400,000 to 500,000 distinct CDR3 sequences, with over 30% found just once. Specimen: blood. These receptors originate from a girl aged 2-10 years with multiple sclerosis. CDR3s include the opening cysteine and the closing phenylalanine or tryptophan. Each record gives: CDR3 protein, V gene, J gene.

CASSFQGTYEQYF	TRBV12-3/TRBV12-4	TRBJ2-7
CASSLRRGRVNEQFF	TRBV7-2	TRBJ2-1
CASSRGPGTSGRSNEQYF	TRBV5-1	TRBJ2-5
CSARNGQGATYNEQFF	TRBV20-1	TRBJ2-1
CASSLGLAGVYEQYF	TRBV7-2	TRBJ2-7
CSVGAGTLRGEQYF	TRBV29-1	NA
CVSSSPRGLNYGYTF	TRBV12-3/TRBV12-4	TRBJ1-2
CASSPRLVLQSYEQYF	TRBV7-2	TRBJ2-7
CASSQAITSYEQYF	TRBV3-1	TRBJ2-7
CASSQDGGSEINIQYF	TRBV4-1	TRBJ2-4
CASSSHPNQGYTF	TRBV7-2	TRBJ1-2
CASRQTGTGGNEQFF	TRBV27	TRBJ2-1
CASSLARTSGSLEQYF	TRBV7-2	TRBJ2-7